These T cell receptor beta chains were read from a single sample in a study of beta chain features in type 1 diabetes. Using immunoSEQ multiplex PCR, the repertoire was profiled, and TCRdb retains in-frame clones only, with some absent. The data contain around 70,000 clones, around 49% of them singletons. The sample taken for sequencing was central memory CD4+ T cells from blood. The receptor source for this set is a man aged 30 to 45 with type 1 diabetes. CDR3s include the opening cysteine and the closing phenylalanine or tryptophan. The D gene is left open where the match is weak. Only some rows state a clone size, as once, few, many or a class for expanded clones.

>TRBJ2-3|NA|TRBV9|TRBD2
CASNRLGTSLDTQYF
TGTGCCAGCAACAGGCTGGGGACTAGTTTGGATACGCAGTATTTT
>TRBJ2-5|NA|TRBV6-1|NA
CASSDSQETQYF
TGTGCCAGCAGTGACAGCCAAGAGACCCAGTACTTC
>TRBJ1-2|once|TRBV19|TRBD1
CASRLRQGEDYGYTF
TGTGCCAGTAGACTTAGACAGGGAGAGGACTATGGCTACACCTTC
>TRBJ1-4|NA|TRBV5-5|TRBD1
CASSGGGRGNEKLFF
TGTGCCAGCAGCGGAGGGGGCAGGGGTAATGAAAAACTGTTTTTT
>TRBJ1-1|NA|TRBV7-9|NA
CASSSRRGANTEAFF
TGTGCCAGCAGCTCGAGGCGTGGCGCGAACACTGAAGCTTTCTTT
>TRBJ1-2|NA|TRBV6-5|NA
CASSLSIQVYGYTF
TGTGCCAGCTCTCTTAGTATACAGGTTTATGGCTACACCTTC
>TRBJ2-1|NA|TRBV2|TRBD1
CASSPFEGQGSYNEQFF
TGTGCCAGCAGTCCTTTTGAGGGACAGGGATCCTACAATGAGCAGTTCTTC
>TRBJ2-1|NA|TRBV2|TRBD1
CASSEETGGNYNEQFF
TGTGCCAGCAGTGAAGAAACAGGGGGGAATTACAATGAGCAGTTCTTC
>TRBJ1-1|NA|TRBV10-1|NA
CASSERLNTEAFF
TGCGCCAGCAGTGAGCGGTTGAACACTGAAGCTTTCTTT
>TRBJ1-2|NA|TRBV27|TRBD1
CASSLSGTGVYGYTF
TGTGCCAGCAGTTTATCCGGGACAGGGGTCTATGGCTACACCTTC
>TRBJ1-6|few|TRBV4-1|NA
CASSQPELSNSPLHF
TGCGCCAGCAGCCAACCGGAGCTCTCCAATTCACCCCTCCACTTT
>TRBJ1-5|NA|TRBV15|NA
CATSRGPGDAQPQHF
TGTGCCACCAGCAGGGGCCCGGGGGACGCTCAGCCCCAGCATTTT
>TRBJ2-1|NA|TRBV12-5|TRBD1
CASDPDRGDNEQFF
TGTGCTAGTGACCCAGACAGGGGGGACAATGAGCAGTTCTTC
>TRBJ2-3|NA|TRBV7-6|TRBD2
CASSLASGRSDTQYF
TGTGCCAGCAGCTTGGCTAGCGGGAGGTCAGATACGCAGTATTTT
>TRBJ1-1|NA|TRBV19|TRBD1
CASSRTGARTEAFF
TGTGCCAGTAGTAGGACAGGGGCAAGGACTGAAGCTTTCTTT
>TRBJ2-5|many|TRBV7-9|NA
CASGVQETQYF
TGTGCCAGCGGAGTACAAGAGACCCAGTACTTC